This record looks at one T cell receptor (beta chain) sequence and its context. Its antigen is as yet unknown. The study assayed 75,000 to 100,000 TCR templates per sample. Only in-frame clones appear in the TCRdb table, and some are missing; sequencing was by immunoSEQ multiplex PCR. The repertoire holds roughly 100,000 clones, with approximately 93% as singletons. The data belong to a study of siplizumab effects on memory and regulatory T cells. Whole-study findings and limits: Confirmatory evidence of suppressive function in proliferating siplizumab-culture Tregs was not obtained. The diversity of naive T cells seemed greater than that of memory cells, and their alloresponse contribution seemed major. Most proliferating CD4+ or CD8+ clones, roughly 80-96%, had no naive or memory assignment.

V was trimmed by 2 bases and J by 7 bases, leaving 8 bases between them. In germline, CDR1 is KGHSH, CDR2 LQKENI. The CDR3 contains 13 residues. This receptor was taken from a human donor in good health. Material: Tregs sorted from blood. The rearrangement links TRBV18 to TRBJ2-2; unclear D gene. The chain's CDR3 is CASSPFENGELFF. In DNA form, the CDR3 reads TGTGCCAGCTCACCATTCGAGAACGGGGAGCTGTTTTTT.